The present entry profiles one TCR beta chain with its context. The antigen this receptor binds is unknown. No much larger clone is present one base from it, and per-base qualities are unavailable. This specimen comes from a study of response to subunit inactivated influenza vaccine (dated by TCRdb to the late 2010s). About the study as a whole: Deep quantitative T cell receptor repertoire profiling was used in the study to track responses to a trivalent subunit inactivated influenza vaccine.

Including the terminal cysteine and phenylalanine, the CDR3 comprises 13 residues. The sequence is cut down to CDR3 DNA, 39 bases in frame from base 1. Trimming costs V 7 bases and J 0 bases, and their ends lie 9 bases apart. Library preparation employed RT-PCR. The sequencer was an Illumina HiSeq 2500. TCRdb itself trimmed the public reads at Q25 with fastp, ran MiXCR and retained productive beta chains. Every entry covers one CDR3 protein and lists the most common genes and DNA from its rows. The table for this sample lists 750,000 to 850,000 distinct CDR3 sequences; 15% to 20% of them were counted only once. The ten biggest clones cover roughly 11% of the sample. The study at large found these results: It was suggested by the authors that each seasonal influenza vaccination may recruit only a limited number of new T cells.

This TCR came from a man between 50 and 59 years old who received an inactivated influenza vaccine. Donor details come from another sample of the same person, matched by shared clones. Rearrangement joined TRBV12-3 or TRBV12-4 to TRBJ1-1, with the D gene call left open. The sequenced sample was PBMCs from blood, obtained less than 6 days after vaccination. The nucleotide sequence reads as follows: TGTGCCAGCAACCTAGGATTGAACACTGAAGCTTTCTTT. It encodes CASNLGLNTEAFF.